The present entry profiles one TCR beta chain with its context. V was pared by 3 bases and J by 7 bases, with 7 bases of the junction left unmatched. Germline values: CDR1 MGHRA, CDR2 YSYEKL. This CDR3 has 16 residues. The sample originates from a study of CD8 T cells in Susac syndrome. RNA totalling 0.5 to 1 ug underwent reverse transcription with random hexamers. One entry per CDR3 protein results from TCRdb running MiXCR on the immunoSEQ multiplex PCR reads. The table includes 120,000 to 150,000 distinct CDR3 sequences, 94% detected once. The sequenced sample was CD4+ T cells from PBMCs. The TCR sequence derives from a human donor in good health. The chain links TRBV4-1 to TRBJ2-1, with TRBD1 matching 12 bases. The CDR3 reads CASSQPPGQGANEQFF. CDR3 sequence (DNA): TGCGCCAGCAGCCAGCCACCGGGACAGGGGGCGAATGAGCAGTTCTTC.